This passage covers 17 T cell receptor beta chains from one sample sequenced in a study of blood T cell repertoires in COVID-19. Produced via immunoSEQ multiplex PCR; TCRdb's table is partial and in-frame only. Among some 250,000 clones listed, 70% to 90% were seen once. The specimen sequenced was PBMCs or T cells enriched from blood (not recorded which). The receptors originated from a woman aged 40-49 years with acute COVID-19.

V is TRBV19 and J is TRBJ2-5; 9 nucleotides line up with TRBD2. Germline V lookup: CDR1 LNHDA, CDR2 SQIVND (reference sequence). Trimming removed 10 bases from V and 4 bases from J; junction bases left unmatched: 7. The CDR3 contains 13 residues. DNA for the CDR3: TGTGCCACTAGCGGGGTATGGAGAGAGACCCAGTACTTC. It yields the protein CATSGVWRETQYF. Full variable domain (outside the CDR3, taken from reference TRBV19 and TRBJ2-5): DGGITQSPKYLFRKEGQNVTLSCEQNLNHDAMYWYRQDPGQGLRLIYYSQIVNDFQKGDIAEGYSVSREKKESFPLTVTSAQKNPTAFYLCATSGVWRETQYFGPGTRLLVL.

This sequence joins TRBV19 and TRBJ1-1; D is unclear. CDR3 length equals 13 residues. In germline, CDR1 is LNHDA, CDR2 SQIVND (reference sequence). V was pared by 10 bases and J by 9 bases, with 21 bases between. CDR3 coding DNA: TGTGCCACTACCTCCACGGACTCGCGGAAAGCTTTCTTT. As protein: CATTSTDSRKAFF.

V and J are TRBV28 and TRBJ1-4, with D possibly being TRBD1 (5 bases). Trimming took 9 bases from V and 3 from J, leaving 17 bases between them. Germline V gene data show CDR1 as MDHEN and CDR2 as SYDVKM. The CDR3 is 15 residues long. The CDR3 loop reads CASITGGGANEKLFF. CDR3 coding DNA: TGTGCCAGTATCACAGGTGGAGGGGCTAATGAAAAACTGTTTTTT.

The chain links TRBV19 to TRBJ1-6; 12 nucleotides align to TRBD1. Trimming at V came to 6 bases and at J to 9 bases, leaving 12 bases not matched to a gene. From germline, CDR1 is LNHDA and CDR2 SQIVND (reference sequence). The CDR3 contains 17 residues. CDR3 nucleotide sequence: TGTGCCAGTAGCTGGGTCCAGGGACAGGGGGCGTCTTCACCCCTCCACTTT. Translating it yields CASSWVQGQGASSPLHF.

The chain links TRBV11-2 to TRBJ2-7, with D possibly matching TRBD2 (5 bases). The CDR3 loop spans 17 amino acids. V lost 5 bases and J lost 7, with 27 bases in between. The germline V gene has CDR1 SGHAT and CDR2 FQNNGV. The CDR3 sequence: CASSPHAPGLSTVEQYF. CDR3 in DNA: TGTGCCAGCAGCCCACATGCTCCGGGATTGTCTACGGTAGAGCAGTACTTC.

V usage is TRBV30 and J usage is TRBJ1-1; the D is unclear. Germline values: CDR1 GTSNPN, CDR2 SVGIG (reference sequence). Trimming removed 1 base at V and 2 bases at J, with 8 bases between. The CDR3 contains 13 residues. In DNA, the CDR3 is TGTGCCTGGAGTGAGACATACAACACTGAAGCTTTCTTT. Its translation: CAWSETYNTEAFF.

This clone was recorded only once. The chain has TRBV3-1 (or the pseudogene TRBV3-2) and TRBJ1-6; maybe TRBD1 (6 bases). The V gene lost 1 base and the J gene lost 7 bases, with 14 bases spanning the gap. The CDR3 has 16 residues. Germline values: CDR1 LGHDT, CDR2 YNNKEL (reference sequence). The CDR3 DNA reads TGTGCCAGCAGCCAAGGCATCCCAGGGGTCAATTCACCCCTCCACTTT. Translating gives CASSQGIPGVNSPLHF.

The J gene is TRBJ2-7, the V gene TRBV5-1; a possible D gene is TRBD2 (7 bases). The ends were cut back, 0 bases at V and 3 bases at J, with 10 bases in the middle. The CDR3 is made up of 14 amino acids. Per germline, CDR1 SGHRS and CDR2 YFSETQ. CDR3 region: CASSLEGGFYEQYF. DNA of the CDR3: TGCGCCAGCAGCTTGGAGGGGGGGTTCTACGAGCAGTACTTC.

This chain links TRBV19 with TRBJ2-5; 9 bases match TRBD1. In germline, CDR1 is LNHDA, CDR2 SQIVND (reference sequence). V trimming: 3 bases; J trimming: 5 bases; junction bases outside the gene matches: 7. This CDR3 contains 15 residues. In nucleotides, the CDR3 is TGTGCCAGTAGTATGGGACAGGGAGGGGGTGAGACCCAGTACTTC. It yields the protein CASSMGQGGGETQYF.

The chain carries TRBV25-1 and TRBJ1-1, with TRBD1 as a possible D gene (6 bases). CDR3 length: 15 residues. CDR1 MGHDK and CDR2 SYGVNS come from the germline V gene. Between the trimmed V and J ends, which lost 5 bases and 0 bases, there was a span of 13 bases. The CDR3 region is CASSLRGLMNTEAFF. The CDR3 region has the DNA TGTGCCAGCAGTCTCAGGGGTTTAATGAACACTGAAGCTTTCTTT.

This chain links TRBV27 with TRBJ2-7; tentatively, D is TRBD2 (5 bases). Trimming removed 2 bases from V and 0 bases from J, with 11 bases in between. The CDR3 covers 15 residues. Germline CDR1 and CDR2: MNHEY and SMNVEV (reference sequence). The CDR3 DNA reads as TGTGCCAGCAGTTTAGGGTTCGGGGTCTCCTACGAGCAGTACTTC. This gives the protein CASSLGFGVSYEQYF.

This clone appeared a single time. The rearrangement uses TRBV5-1 and TRBJ1-1; 9 nucleotides line up with TRBD1. The germline CDR1 and CDR2 sequences are SGHRS and YFSETQ. The V segment lost 0 bases and the J segment 1 base; nucleotides outside the gene matches: 1. The CDR3 has 15 residues. CDR3 nucleotide sequence: TGCGCCAGCAGCTTGGGGGACAGGGCGAACACTGAAGCTTTCTTT. Protein product: CASSLGDRANTEAFF.

V usage is TRBV11-3 and J usage is TRBJ2-1; 9 nucleotides agree with TRBD2. This CDR3 has 15 residues. The junction had 10 bases not matched to a gene; V was cut back by 5 bases and J by 8 bases. The germline gives CDR1 SGHNT, CDR2 YENEEA. The CDR3 DNA is TGTGCCAGCAGCCCTCCAAGGGGGACTAGCTATGAGCAGTTCTTC. This sequence encodes CASSPPRGTSYEQFF.

The rearrangement joins TRBV2 to TRBJ2-2, with 7 bases lining up with TRBD2. Germline loops: CDR1 SNHLY, CDR2 FYNNEI. V was pared by 3 bases and J by 3 bases, with 7 bases of the junction left unmatched. The CDR3 length is 16 residues. The CDR3 sequence: CASSDTTSRDTGELFF. In DNA, the CDR3 is TGTGCCAGCAGTGATACGACTAGCCGGGACACCGGGGAGCTGTTTTTT.

V is TRBV4-1 and J is TRBJ1-6; D is unresolved. CDR1 is MGHRA and CDR2 is YSYEKL in the germline V gene. Trimming pared 1 base from V and 3 bases from J, leaving 10 bases between. CDR3 length: 16 residues. The CDR3 sequence: CASSQGSPSYNSPLHF. CDR3 sequence (DNA): TGCGCCAGCAGCCAAGGTTCCCCGAGCTATAATTCACCCCTCCACTTT.

The V and J genes are TRBV7-6 and TRBJ2-1; 14 bases align to TRBD2. The CDR3 contains 15 residues. The trim removed 5 bases at V and 7 bases at J, leaving 4 bases unmatched. CDR1 and CDR2 (germline): SGHVS, FNYEAQ. CDR3 nucleotide sequence: TGTGCCAGCAGCGCCGGGACTAGCGGGGGTAATGAGCAGTTCTTC. It is translated as CASSAGTSGGNEQFF.

In its sample, this clone was seen once. The CDR3 nucleotides read TGCGCCAGCAGCTTCCCGGGACTAGCGGGAGGGGGGCAGTTCTTC. It translates to CASSFPGLAGGGQFF. J is TRBJ2-1 and V is TRBV5-1; 16 bases line up with TRBD2. Germline CDR1 is SGHRS and CDR2 is YFSETQ. Trimming at V came to 2 bases and at J to 12 bases, leaving 5 bases not matched to a gene. This CDR3 comprises 15 residues.